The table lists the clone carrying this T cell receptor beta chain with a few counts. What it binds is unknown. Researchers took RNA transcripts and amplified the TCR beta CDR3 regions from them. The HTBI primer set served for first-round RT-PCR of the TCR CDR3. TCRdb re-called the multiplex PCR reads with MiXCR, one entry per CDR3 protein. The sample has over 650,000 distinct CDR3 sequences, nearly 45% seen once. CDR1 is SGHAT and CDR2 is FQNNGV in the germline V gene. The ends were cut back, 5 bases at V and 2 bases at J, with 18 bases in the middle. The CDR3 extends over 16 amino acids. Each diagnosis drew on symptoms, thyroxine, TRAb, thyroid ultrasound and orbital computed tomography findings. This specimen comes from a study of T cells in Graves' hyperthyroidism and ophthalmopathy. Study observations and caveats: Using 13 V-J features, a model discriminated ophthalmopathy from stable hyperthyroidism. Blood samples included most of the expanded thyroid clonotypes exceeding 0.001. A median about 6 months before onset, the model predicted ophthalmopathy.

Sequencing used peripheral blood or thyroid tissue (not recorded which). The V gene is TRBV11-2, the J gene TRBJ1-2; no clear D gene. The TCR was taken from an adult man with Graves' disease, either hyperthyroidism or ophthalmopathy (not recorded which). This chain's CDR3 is CASSPLSALKNYGYTF. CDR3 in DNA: TGTGCCAGCAGCCCGCTTAGCGCACTTAAGAACTATGGCTACACCTTC.